This TCR beta chain came from a study of cytomegalovirus exposure and HLA in healthy donors. V lost 4 bases and J lost 4; bases outside the gene matches: 3. The CDR3 totals 13 residues. Germline V lookup: CDR1 SGHDT, CDR2 YYEEEE. Only in-frame clones appear in the TCRdb table, and some are missing; sequencing was by immunoSEQ multiplex PCR. The sample records under 110,000 clones, about 87% being singletons. Specimen: PBMCs. The receptor was isolated from a woman between 18 and 29 years old in good health and CMV-seropositive. The chain combines TRBV5-6 with TRBJ1-2; 8 bases fit TRBD1. The CDR3 nucleotides read TGTGCCAGCAGCCCGGACAGGGCCTATGGCTACACCTTC. This gives the protein CASSPDRAYGYTF. The complete variable domain, with remaining parts taken from reference TRBV5-6 and TRBJ1-2, reads DAGVTQSPTHLIKTRGQQVTLRCSPKSGHDTVSWYQQALGQGPQFIFQYYEEEERQRGNFPDRFSGHQFPNYSSELNVNALLLGDSALYLCASSPDRAYGYTFGSGTRLTVV.